Listed below are T cell receptor beta chains from one sample, sequenced in a study of T cell responses to AZD1222 COVID-19 vaccine. TCRdb's copy holds only in-frame clones and misses some; the assay was immunoSEQ multiplex PCR. The repertoire includes around 140,000 clones, roughly 92% of them detected once, and approximately 4.9% sits in the top ten. Sequenced here: peripheral blood, sampled on day 0 of AZD1222 vaccination. These receptors came from an adult in good health. Each CDR3 is given with its conserved first and last residue.

cdr3_length,j_call,v_call,cdr3_aa
14,TRBJ2-7,TRBV30,CAWKGRGYSYEQYF
15,TRBJ2-7,TRBV9,CASSVGGTQNYEQYF
14,TRBJ1-5,TRBV30,CAWSVAGEGQPQHF
14,TRBJ1-5,TRBV4-1,CASSQAAFDQPQHF
15,TRBJ2-3,TRBV19,CASSIEAEYTDMQYF
13,TRBJ1-5,TRBV12-3/TRBV12-4,CASSPGHYQPQHF
15,TRBJ2-7,TRBV3-1/TRBV3-2,CASSPYEVGGYEQYF
11,TRBJ2-1,TRBV20-1,CSAARNNEQFF
17,TRBJ1-2,TRBV3-1/TRBV3-2,CASSQFGRPTTNYGYTF
13,TRBJ2-1,TRBV6-6,CATSGPTGNEQFF
14,TRBJ1-2,TRBV5-6,CASSFRDPDYGYTF
16,TRBJ2-5,TRBV7-7,CASSPGLINYQETQYF
16,TRBJ1-2,TRBV15,CATSRVKGQGLGGYTF
15,TRBJ1-1,TRBV6-5,CASSWGQGANTEAFF
17,TRBJ2-2,TRBV15,CATSRDGAGYYTGELFF
16,TRBJ2-7,TRBV5-1,CASSLAATSGSYEQYF